This TCR beta chain was found in a study of blood T cell repertoires in COVID-19. Looked up from germline, CDR1 is SGDLS and CDR2 is YYNGEE. The CDR3 has 13 residues. J gave up 5 bases and V 3 bases, and 1 base lay outside the gene matches. Method: immunoSEQ multiplex PCR; TCRdb's copy keeps in-frame clones and lacks some. Of about 84,000 clones listed, about 95% are singletons. The receptor was derived from a human donor with active COVID-19. The donor label of this sample is uncertain. The V call is TRBV9, the J call TRBJ1-1, with TRBD1 matching over 10 bases. Sequencing was performed on peripheral blood. The CDR3 here is CASSEGQGTEAFF. As DNA, the CDR3 is TGTGCCAGCAGCGAGGGACAGGGGACTGAAGCTTTCTTT.